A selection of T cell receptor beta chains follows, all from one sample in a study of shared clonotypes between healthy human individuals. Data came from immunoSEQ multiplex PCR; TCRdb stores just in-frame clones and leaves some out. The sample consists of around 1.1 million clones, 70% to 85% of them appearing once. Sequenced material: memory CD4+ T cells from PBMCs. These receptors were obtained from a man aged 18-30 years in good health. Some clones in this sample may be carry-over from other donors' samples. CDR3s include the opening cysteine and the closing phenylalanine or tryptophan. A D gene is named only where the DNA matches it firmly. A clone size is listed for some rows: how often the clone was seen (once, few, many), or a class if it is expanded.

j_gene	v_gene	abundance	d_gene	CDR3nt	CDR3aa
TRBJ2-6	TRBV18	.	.	TGTGCCAGCTCATCCAACTCTGGGGCCAACGTCCTGACTTTC	CASSSNSGANVLTF
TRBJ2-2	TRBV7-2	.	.	TGTGCCAGCACCAGAACTAGGGACACCGGGGAGCTGTTTTTT	CASTRTRDTGELFF
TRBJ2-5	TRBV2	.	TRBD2	TGTGCCAGCAGTGTGGGGGGGACCGGGACTAGCGGGAGAAGGGGGACCCAGTACTTC	CASSVGGTGTSGRRGTQYF
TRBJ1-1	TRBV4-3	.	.	TGCGCCAGCAGCCAAGATGGAGGGGGGGGAGCTTTCTTT	CASSQDGGGGAFF
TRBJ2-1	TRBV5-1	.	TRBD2	TGCGCCAGCAGCTTAGGTAGCGGGAGTAGGGTTGAGCAGTTCTTC	CASSLGSGSRVEQFF
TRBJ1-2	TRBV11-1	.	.	TGTGCCAGCAGCTTCGACGGGACATATGGCTACACCTTC	CASSFDGTYGYTF
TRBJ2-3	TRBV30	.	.	TGTGCCTGGAACCGCGGGGGCAGGTGGGGAGATACGCAGTATTTT	CAWNRGGRWGDTQYF
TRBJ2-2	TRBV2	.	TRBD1	TGTGCCAGCAGACCCCGACAGGGAACCGGGGAGCTGTTTTTT	CASRPRQGTGELFF
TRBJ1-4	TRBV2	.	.	TGTGCCAGCAGTGAAGCTACGGGTAATGAAAAACTGTTTTTT	CASSEATGNEKLFF
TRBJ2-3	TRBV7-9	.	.	TGTGCCAGCAGCTTAGGTAGGAACGGAGGAGATACGCAGTATTTT	CASSLGRNGGDTQYF
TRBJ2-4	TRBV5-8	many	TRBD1	TGTGCCAGCAGCTTTGACAGGGGCCTCAACATTCAGTACTTC	CASSFDRGLNIQYF
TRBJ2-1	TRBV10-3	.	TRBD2	TGTGCCGTAGGGGAGCTAGCGGGATACAATGAGCAGTTCTTC	CAVGELAGYNEQFF
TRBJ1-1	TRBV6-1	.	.	TGTGCCAGCAGTGACAAAGGACCTTACACTGAAGCTTTCTTT	CASSDKGPYTEAFF
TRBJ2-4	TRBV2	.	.	TGTGCCAGTCGTACCTTAGCCAAAAACATTCAGTACTTC	CASRTLAKNIQYF
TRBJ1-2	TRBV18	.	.	TGTGCCAGCTCATCACAGGGCCAGGTTAACTATGGCTACACCTTC	CASSSQGQVNYGYTF
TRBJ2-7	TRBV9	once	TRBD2	TGTGCCAGCAGCCGGGGGGGTGATACCTACGAGCAGTACTTC	CASSRGGDTYEQYF
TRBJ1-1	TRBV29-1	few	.	TGCAGCGCCACCCAGGGGAAGAACACTGAAGCTTTCTTT	CSATQGKNTEAFF
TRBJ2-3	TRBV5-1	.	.	TGCGCCAGCAGCCGGGACGGAGCCTTCCTATCGGATACGCAGTATTTT	CASSRDGAFLSDTQYF
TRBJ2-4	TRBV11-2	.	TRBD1	TGTGCCAGCAGCCCCCTATCGGGGACAGGGAGCATTCAGTACTTC	CASSPLSGTGSIQYF
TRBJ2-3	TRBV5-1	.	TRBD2	TGCGCCAGCAGCTTGCCACTAGCGGGAGGCACAGATACGCAGTATTTT	CASSLPLAGGTDTQYF
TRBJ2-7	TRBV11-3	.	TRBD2	TGTGCCAGCAGCCTAGCGGGCCCCGGATACGAGCAGTACTTC	CASSLAGPGYEQYF
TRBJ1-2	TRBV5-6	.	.	TGTGCCAGCAGCTTGAATGCCGGGACATCACTTAACTATGGCTACACCTTC	CASSLNAGTSLNYGYTF
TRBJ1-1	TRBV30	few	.	TGTGCCTGGAGTGTAGACGCAAACACTGAAGCTTTCTTT	CAWSVDANTEAFF
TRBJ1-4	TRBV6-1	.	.	TGTGCCAGCAGTGAAGCGCTTCGGCAGGGCGGGGAAAAACTGTTTTTT	CASSEALRQGGEKLFF
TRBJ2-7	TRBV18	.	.	TGTGCCAGCTCACCCAACACCTACGAGCAGTACTTC	CASSPNTYEQYF
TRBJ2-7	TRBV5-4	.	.	TGTGCCAGCAGCAGTTATAGAAACTACGAGCAGTACTTC	CASSSYRNYEQYF